Described below is a single T cell receptor beta chain sequence and its context. Its antigen is still unknown. CDR1 is SGHTA, CDR2 FQGNSA, per germline. CDR3 size: 15 residues. Trimming took 5 bases from V and 6 from J, leaving 17 bases between them. The source of the sample is a study of T cell responses to AZD1222 COVID-19 vaccine. Study outcomes and limitations: Samples come after the peak T cell response, not at day 14. Distributed over spike, vaccine-associated CD4 TCRs predominated at 160-218 and 743-854. The donor group comprised mostly white British people and more females; the analysis possibly underestimated clonal diversity.

TCRdb keeps only in-frame clones here, not all; method: immunoSEQ multiplex PCR. The sample contains 80,000 to 100,000 clones, 88% of which appear only once. This chain links TRBV7-2 with TRBJ1-5; TRBD1 might be the D (6 bases). The receptor was isolated from an adult in good health. The material sequenced was peripheral blood, taken on day 0 of MenACWY control vaccination. The CDR3 DNA reads as TGTGCCAGCAGCGGAAACGGGGGCGGCGGTCAGCCCCAGCATTTT. Encoded protein: CASSGNGGGGQPQHF.